This TCR beta chain was identified during a study of yellow fever vaccine responses in identical twins. Study results and caveats: Twins' vaccine T cell response reportedly seemed partly convergent, partly personalized.

This CDR3 comprises 16 residues. CDR1 is SGHDT, CDR2 YYEEEE, per germline. V shed 3 bases, J shed 1 base, and the junction held 3 bases outside the gene matches. Each CDR3 protein gets one entry after TCRdb re-called the RT-PCR reads with MiXCR. The data contain about 2,300 distinct CDR3 sequences, around 8.7% of them singletons. Notes on this clonotype: Its antigen remains unknown.

This chain links TRBV5-6 with TRBJ2-3; 12 positions match TRBD2. Sequencing was performed on T cells from blood (PBMCs), unsorted or a sorted subset (not recorded which), taken 2 to 3 years after vaccination. This receptor was taken from a woman aged 18-29 years who received the yellow fever vaccine. The CDR3 is CASSSRTSGGTDTQYF. CDR3 DNA sequence: TGTGCCAGCAGCTCTCGGACTAGCGGGGGCACAGATACGCAGTATTTT.